This paragraph covers one T cell receptor beta chain sequence. The data derive from a study of T cell changes during pregnancy in multiple sclerosis. This CDR3 is 16 amino acids long. Germline V gene lookup returns CDR1 LGHNT and CDR2 FRNRAP. Trimming shortened V by 3 bases and J by 3 bases, and 17 bases separated the two germline ends. Using immunoSEQ multiplex PCR, the repertoire was profiled, and TCRdb retains in-frame clones only, with some absent. Of about 45,000 clones detected, about nine tenths appear once; the ten largest clones hold 0.7%. This clonotype was sampled from a female donor with multiple sclerosis, enrolled in a pregnancy study. This sequence joins TRBV12-5 and TRBJ1-1, with no clear D. The input for sequencing was CD4+ T cells from peripheral blood mononuclear cells, taken before pregnancy. The CDR3 region has the DNA TGTGCTAGTGGTTTCAACATCCTAACCCGGGACACTGAAGCTTTCTTT. It codes for CASGFNILTRDTEAFF.